These T cell receptor beta chains were read from a single sample in a study of neurological immune-mediated disorders. Each CDR3 protein is one row after TCRdb ran MiXCR on the 5' RACE reads. The sample holds under 90,000 distinct CDR3 sequences, about a tenth seen once. The source material was PBMCs. The source of these receptors is a man between 40 and 49 years old in good health. CDR3s include the opening cysteine and the closing phenylalanine or tryptophan. The size of a clone is reported for some rows only, either as once, few or many, or as a class for expanded clones.

>many|TRBJ2-1|TRBV20-1
CSARDIGARGNYNEQFF
>many|TRBJ2-6|TRBV6-5
CATKTGHSGANVLTF
>many|TRBJ2-7|TRBV5-6
CASSPGLVYEQYF
>many|TRBJ2-5|TRBV5-1
CASSPRTGGTEETQYF
>many|TRBJ2-7|TRBV5-1
CASRPGLEYEQYF
>many|TRBJ2-7|TRBV20-1
CSATIGGSEQYF
>many|TRBJ1-5|TRBV18
CASSPGLVNQPQHF
>few|TRBJ2-3|TRBV10-3
CAISDRESYGTQYF
>many|TRBJ2-1|TRBV2
CASRASWTSSNEQFF
>.|TRBJ2-3|TRBV6-2/TRBV6-3
CASRMAGQSTDTQYF
>many|TRBJ2-5|TRBV5-5
CASSQGLAGDHQETQYF
>many|TRBJ2-2|TRBV11-2
CASSFYSVNTGELFF
>many|TRBJ2-5|TRBV20-1
CSASQAGGHQETQYF
>many|TRBJ1-5|TRBV29-1
CSAWTGTKDQPQHF
>many|TRBJ1-4|TRBV20-1
CSARQGANEKLFF
>many|TRBJ1-1|TRBV7-6
CASSSRQDLNTEAFF
>.|TRBJ1-1|TRBV6-6
CASSATQENTEAFF
>many|TRBJ2-3|TRBV3-1
CASSQEGGVPPDTQYF
>many|TRBJ2-5|TRBV18
CASSPGLQETQYF
>many|TRBJ2-3|TRBV5-1
CASKRTRDADTQYF
>few|TRBJ2-1|TRBV20-1
CSARLSDSSYNEQFF
>many|TRBJ2-3|TRBV10-3
CAISDPGAGSVGDTQYF
>many|TRBJ1-4|TRBV6-5
CASSYSGGANEKLFF
>many|TRBJ2-1|TRBV6-1
CASSLDGMPYNEQFF
>many|TRBJ1-1|TRBV27
CASTPGGGEAFF
>many|TRBJ2-2|TRBV5-1
CASSASLGAGELFF
>many|TRBJ2-1|TRBV5-6
CASSLIGAHEQFF
>many|TRBJ2-5|TRBV5-1
CASSPTSGNKETQYF
>many|TRBJ1-2|TRBV2
CASSEATGPPGGYTF
>many|TRBJ1-4|TRBV9
CASSLQTGSNEKLFF
>many|TRBJ1-2|TRBV29-1
CSAHRDGYTF
>few|TRBJ1-1|TRBV29-1
CGALLGWTEAFF
>many|TRBJ2-1|TRBV11-2
CASSLDGKGNEQFF
>many|TRBJ2-2|TRBV7-9
CATHGGGRAENTGELFF
>many|TRBJ2-7|TRBV10-3
CAIGLLAGGLDEQYF
>many|TRBJ1-2|TRBV28
CASSNVGADNYGYTF
>many|TRBJ2-1|TRBV27
CASSQRGLHANEQFF
>few|TRBJ1-4|TRBV14
CASSLRAPVRANEKLFF
>many|TRBJ2-2|TRBV7-3
CASSPGATSGTGELFF
>many|TRBJ2-1|TRBV12-3/TRBV12-4
CASSLVATQYNEQFF
>many|TRBJ2-5|TRBV12-3/TRBV12-4
CASSLLWGETQYF
>many|TRBJ2-7|TRBV6-1
CATAQGWYEQYF
>many|TRBJ2-1|TRBV20-1
CSARTAGGVNEQFF
>.|TRBJ1-6|TRBV6-1
CASTGLIGNSPLHF
>many|TRBJ2-5|TRBV11-2
CASSRGTGGIETQYF
>once|TRBJ2-7|TRBV27
CASSLRSTSYEQYF
>many|TRBJ2-1|TRBV3-1
CASSQDPGLAGDNEQFF